One T cell receptor (beta chain) is described in this entry. Its target is unknown. This sample was taken from a study of shared clonotypes between healthy human individuals. Study-level results: It was the few donors that limited the genetic and exposure-history diversity represented.

Generated by immunoSEQ multiplex PCR, the TCRdb table keeps only in-frame clones and is missing some. The table includes nearly 1 million clones, less than 85% detected once. V gave up 2 bases and J gave up 5 bases; unmatched junction bases: 1. Germline-derived CDR1 and CDR2 are KGHSH and LQKENI. The CDR3 consists of 14 residues. Sequencing was done on a sample of memory CD4+ T cells sorted from blood. Indicated subset: CD45RA-negative fraction. The chain has TRBV18 and TRBJ2-7; TRBD2 matches at 12 bases. The source of this sequence is a man aged 18 to 30 in good health. The CDR3, as DNA: TGTGCCAGCTCACCAAGGACTAGCGGGGACGAGCAGTACTTC. Encoded protein: CASSPRTSGDEQYF.